The 2 T cell receptor beta chains given below trace back to one sample, sequenced in a study of T cell clones after liver transplantation. Alloreactive TCRbeta sequences came from sequencing proliferating CFSE-low cells in the MLR. Using immunoSEQ multiplex PCR, the repertoire was profiled, and TCRdb retains in-frame clones only, with some absent. The sample consists of approximately 6,300 clones, 31% of them appearing once. No cognate antigen is known for these TCRs. The source material was CD4+ T cells from cultured PBMCs. The receptors shown here come from a human patient who received a liver transplant. The graft donor may have contributed some T cells.

This clone was seen only once. In nucleotides, the CDR3 is TGTGCCAGCAGCGTAAGTAGCGAAGTCTCAGATACGCAGTATTTT. This gives the protein CASSVSSEVSDTQYF. The V call is TRBV9, the J call TRBJ2-3, with D possibly being TRBD2 (5 bases). The V gene's germline CDR1 is SGDLS and CDR2 YYNGEE. The V end was cut by 1 base, the J end by 4 bases, with 13 bases between. The CDR3 sequence is 15 residues long.

The chain employs TRBV6-1 and TRBJ2-6; D call uncertain. Trimming removed 3 bases from V and 5 bases from J, with 20 bases in between. The V gene's germline CDR1 is MNHNS and CDR2 SASEGT. The CDR3 extends over 18 amino acids. CDR3 in amino acids: CASSEALWEQSRANVLTF. CDR3 nucleotide sequence: TGTGCCAGCAGTGAGGCGTTGTGGGAACAAAGTCGGGCCAACGTCCTGACTTTC.